This T cell receptor (beta chain) was documented in a study of identical twins. Study-wide results and caveats: Abundant beta clonotypes from cord blood had fewer insertions, unlike memory repertoires, which showed none. Monozygotic twin pairs showed more out-of-frame TCR alpha sharing than models estimated.

As concerns this clonotype: Its antigen is undetermined.

MiXCR, applied by TCRdb to the 5' RACE reads, yields one record per CDR3 protein. The sample records some 630,000 distinct CDR3 sequences, under 8.5% being singletons. Only healthy Caucasians were included as donors. CDR1 SEHNR and CDR2 FQNEAQ come from the germline V gene (reference sequence). The CDR3 totals 13 residues. Trimming cost V 5 bases and J 8 bases, with 10 bases left between them. These data were also filed under a second study, of yellow fever vaccine responses in identical twins.

J is TRBJ1-6 and V is TRBV7-9; D gene ambiguous. The sample consisted of PBMCs. This receptor was taken from a woman aged 18-29 years in good health. The CDR3 DNA is TGTGCCAGCAGCGATAACACAGATTCACCCCTCCACTTT. It is translated as CASSDNTDSPLHF.